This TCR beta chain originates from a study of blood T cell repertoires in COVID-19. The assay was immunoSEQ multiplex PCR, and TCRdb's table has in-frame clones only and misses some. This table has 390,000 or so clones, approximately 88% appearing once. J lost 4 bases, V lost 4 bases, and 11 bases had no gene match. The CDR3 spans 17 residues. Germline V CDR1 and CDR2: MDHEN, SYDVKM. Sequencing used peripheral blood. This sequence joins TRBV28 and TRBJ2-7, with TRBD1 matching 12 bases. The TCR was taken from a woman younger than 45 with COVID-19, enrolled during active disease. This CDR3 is CASSSYPGTGGRYEQYF. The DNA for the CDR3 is TGTGCCAGCAGTTCCTACCCTGGGACAGGGGGCAGGTACGAGCAGTACTTC.